This entry lists 24 T cell receptor beta chains sequenced from one sample in a study of blood T cell repertoires in COVID-19. Data came from immunoSEQ multiplex PCR; TCRdb stores just in-frame clones and leaves some out. The repertoire holds some 350,000 clones, around 89% seen once, with 1% in the top ten. Sequencing used PBMCs or T cells enriched from blood (not recorded which). These receptors were collected from a man younger than 35 who had recovered from COVID-19.

The chain recombines TRBV11-2 with TRBJ2-1; D not certain. V lost 4 bases, J lost 4 bases, and 11 bases lay in between. Per germline, CDR1 SGHAT and CDR2 FQNNGV. The CDR3 length is 14 residues. The DNA of the CDR3 is TGTGCCAGCAGCTCCCCTCGGCGGTACAATGAGCAGTTCTTC. Its protein product is CASSSPRRYNEQFF.

This clone was recorded once. This sequence joins TRBV6-5 and TRBJ2-7, with 8 bases fitting TRBD1. This CDR3 is built from 15 residues. V lost 5 bases and J lost 3; bases outside the gene matches: 9. Germline CDR1 reads MNHEY; CDR2 reads SVGAGI. The CDR3 DNA reads as TGTGCCAGCAGTCTCTCCGGGACAGGTTACTACGAGCAGTACTTC. Translation gives CASSLSGTGYYEQYF.

The J gene is TRBJ1-6, the V gene TRBV2; weak D call: TRBD1 (5 bases). The V gene's germline CDR1 is SNHLY and CDR2 FYNNEI. Trimming pared 6 bases from V and 4 bases from J, leaving 13 bases between. The CDR3 contains 15 residues. CDR3 loop: CASRAQDNYNSPLHF. CDR3 coding DNA: TGTGCCAGCAGGGCGCAGGACAATTATAATTCACCCCTCCACTTT.

This chain connects TRBV28 to TRBJ2-7; 9 bases are a match to TRBD1. CDR3 length: 15 amino acids. Germline CDR1 MDHEN, CDR2 SYDVKM. V was clipped by 8 bases and J by 7 bases; unmatched bases: 15. CDR3 sequence: CASEGPGQGHREQYF. The CDR3 coding sequence is TGTGCCAGCGAGGGTCCGGGACAGGGTCATCGGGAGCAGTACTTC.

This sequence joins TRBV28 and TRBJ2-2, with a possible D match to TRBD1 (6 bases). V was shortened by 5 bases and J by 9 bases, with 13 bases between the two germline ends. The length of the CDR3 is 13 residues. Germline CDR1 reads MDHEN; CDR2 reads SYDVKM. CDR3 bases: TGTGCCAGCAGTCCACAGGGTATCCGGGAGCTGTTTTTT. Translating it yields CASSPQGIRELFF.

This clone is a singleton in its sample. The chain recombines TRBV4-3 with TRBJ1-2; D is undetermined. The CDR3 length is 15 residues. Trimming stripped 0 bases from V and 0 bases from J, with 8 bases between. Germline CDR1 reads LGHNA; CDR2 reads YSLEER. For the CDR3, the DNA is TGCGCCAGCAGCCAAGATAGCCTGCCTAACTATGGCTACACCTTC. Translating it yields CASSQDSLPNYGYTF.

The chain has TRBV6-5 and TRBJ2-3; possibly TRBD1 for D (7 bases). This CDR3 has 15 residues. V lost 6 bases to trimming and J lost 2 bases, with 15 bases between them. Germline V gene data show CDR1 as MNHEY and CDR2 as SVGAGI. The CDR3 here is CASRPGGPITDTQYF. For the CDR3, the DNA is TGTGCCAGCAGACCAGGGGGGCCCATCACAGATACGCAGTATTTT.

The chain combines TRBV19 with TRBJ1-5, with 7 bases aligning to TRBD1. Germline CDR1 and CDR2: LNHDA and SQIVND (reference sequence). The CDR3 consists of 14 residues. Trimming at V came to 9 bases and at J to 3 bases, leaving 8 bases not matched to a gene. In DNA form, the CDR3 reads TGTGCCAGCGTCCGGGACAGCCTCAATCAGCCCCAGCATTTT. Protein: CASVRDSLNQPQHF.

The chain recombines TRBV5-4 with TRBJ2-5, with a possible D match to TRBD1 (5 bases). The germline V and J ends were trimmed by 2 bases and 2 bases, with 13 bases remaining between them. The CDR3 is 15 amino acids. The germline gives CDR1 SGHNT, CDR2 YYREEE (reference sequence). The CDR3 loop is CASSLRQGSQETQYF. DNA for the CDR3: TGTGCCAGCAGCTTAAGGCAGGGCTCTCAAGAGACCCAGTACTTC. The full variable domain, rest sourced from reference TRBV5-4 and TRBJ2-5, is ETGVTQSPTHLIKTRGQQVTLRCSSQSGHNTVSWYQQALGQGPQFIFQYYREEENGRGNFPPRFSGLQFPNYSSELNVNALELDDSALYLCASSLRQGSQETQYFGPGTRLLVL.

The rearrangement links TRBV28 to TRBJ1-6, with D possibly TRBD1 on 5 matching bases. Trimming removed 3 bases at V and 9 bases at J, with 18 bases between. The CDR3 length is 16 residues. Germline loops: CDR1 MDHEN, CDR2 SYDVKM. The CDR3: CASSLGGGMVLSPLHF. As DNA, the CDR3 is TGTGCCAGCAGTTTGGGGGGTGGAATGGTGCTTTCACCCCTCCACTTT.

J is TRBJ2-2 and V is TRBV6-6; TRBD2 matches at 8 bases. The V gene's germline CDR1 is MNHNY and CDR2 SVGAGI (reference sequence). This CDR3 is 15 amino acids long. With 6 bases clipped from V and 9 bases from J, the junction kept 12 bases outside the gene matches. In DNA, the CDR3 is TGTGCCAGCAGCCGGGGGGGCGGGAGTCGAAGGGAGCTGTTTTTT. This translates into CASSRGGGSRRELFF.

The chain carries TRBV11-2 and TRBJ2-1, with 8 bases identical to TRBD2. Per germline, CDR1 SGHAT and CDR2 FQNNGV. V lost 5 bases, J lost 5 bases, and 11 bases stayed unmatched. The CDR3 loop spans 16 amino acids. Here the CDR3 DNA reads TGTGCCAGCAGCACGGTCGGGAGGGGGGCTCACAATGAGCAGTTCTTC. It codes for CASSTVGRGAHNEQFF.

The chain has TRBV13 and TRBJ1-1, with D possibly matching TRBD1 (5 bases). The V gene's germline CDR1 is PRHDT and CDR2 FYEKMQ (reference sequence). The CDR3 has 14 amino acids. The V end was cut by 5 bases, the J end by 4 bases, with 14 bases between. This CDR3 reads CASSQGTVLTEAFF. As DNA, the CDR3 is TGTGCCAGCAGCCAGGGTACAGTACTCACTGAAGCTTTCTTT.

DNA of the CDR3: TGTGCCAGCAGCCCCTATAGCGGGAGAAATGAGCAGTTCTTC. It is translated as CASSPYSGRNEQFF. The chain joins TRBV11-2 to TRBJ2-1, with 9 bases matching TRBD2. The trim removed 5 bases at V and 7 bases at J, leaving 6 bases unmatched. There are 14 residues in the CDR3. Germline V CDR1 and CDR2: SGHAT, FQNNGV.

This clone showed up just a few times. V and J are TRBV18 and TRBJ1-2; 7 bases match TRBD1. Trimming took 0 bases from V and 5 from J; bases not matched to a gene: 9. Germline V gene lookup returns CDR1 KGHSH and CDR2 LQKENI. This CDR3 region has 16 residues. In nucleotides, the CDR3 is TGTGCCAGCTCACCACCGGGACAGCAGGGTGGGTATGGCTACACCTTC. As protein: CASSPPGQQGGYGYTF.

The chain joins TRBV11-3 to TRBJ2-1, with TRBD2 identical over 9 bases. Germline V gene data show CDR1 as SGHNT and CDR2 as YENEEA. V dropped 1 base and J dropped 8; count of bases not matched to a gene: 12. The CDR3 is 17 residues long. The CDR3 coding sequence is TGTGCCAGCAGCTTAGGTTGGTTAGGCGGGAGGGCCGATGAGCAGTTCTTC. It specifies CASSLGWLGGRADEQFF. The entire variable domain, with the rest obtained from reference TRBV11-3 and TRBJ2-1, is as follows: EAGVVQSPRYKIIEKKQPVAFWCNPISGHNTLYWYLQNLGQGPELLIRYENEEAVDDSQLPKDRFSAERLKGVDSTLKIQPAELGDSAVYLCASSLGWLGGRADEQFFGPGTRLTVL.

This chain links TRBV7-9 with TRBJ1-1; 9 bases agree with TRBD1. In germline, CDR1 is SEHNR, CDR2 FQNEAQ (reference sequence). V shed 6 bases and J 5 bases; nucleotides not matched to a gene: 4. The CDR3 sequence is 13 residues long. The CDR3 DNA reads as TGTGCCAGCAGACAGGGGGCGCGGACTGAAGCTTTCTTT. Protein: CASRQGARTEAFF.

J is TRBJ2-7 and V is TRBV12-3 or TRBV12-4, with D maybe TRBD1 (6 bases). V shed 2 bases and J shed 5 bases, with 10 bases lying between them. This CDR3 contains 13 residues. The CDR3, as DNA: TGTGCCAGCAGTTTAACAGGGACCCACGAGCAGTACTTC. It codes for CASSLTGTHEQYF.

The chain recombines TRBV5-8 with TRBJ2-1; 11 nucleotides match TRBD2. Germline V CDR1 and CDR2: SGHTS, YDEGEE. This CDR3 region has 16 residues. After removal of 4 bases from V and 3 bases from J, the junction contained 6 bases not matched to a gene. The CDR3 coding sequence is TGTGCCAGCAGCCTACGACTAGCGGGGAACTACAATGAGCAGTTCTTC. It codes for CASSLRLAGNYNEQFF. The full variable domain, with the rest looked up from reference TRBV5-8 and TRBJ2-1, is EAGVTQSPTHLIKTRGQQATLRCSPISGHTSVYWYQQALGLGLQFLLWYDEGEERNRGNFPPRFSGRQFPNYSSELNVNALELEDSALYLCASSLRLAGNYNEQFFGPGTRLTVL.

V and J are TRBV28 and TRBJ1-1, with D unresolved. Germline V gene lookup returns CDR1 MDHEN and CDR2 SYDVKM. V was shortened by 4 bases and J by 1 base, with 4 bases between the two germline ends. The CDR3 length is 12 residues. CDR3: CASSSGNTEAFF. CDR3 in DNA: TGTGCCAGCAGTTCGGGGAACACTGAAGCTTTCTTT.

There are a few counts of this clone. This sample includes further DNA sequences coding for the same CDR3. Here the CDR3 reads CASSPGQGAGQPQHF. CDR3 nucleotides: TGTGCCAGCTCACCAGGGCAGGGGGCGGGACAGCCCCAGCATTTT. The V call is TRBV18, the J call TRBJ1-5, with TRBD1 matching over 8 bases. The germline gives CDR1 KGHSH, CDR2 LQKENI. CDR3 length: 15 residues. With 2 bases clipped from V and 7 bases from J, the junction kept 7 bases outside the gene matches.

V usage is TRBV5-6 and J usage is TRBJ2-2; D gene ambiguous. Germline CDR1 SGHDT, CDR2 YYEEEE. This CDR3 has 15 amino acids. V was shortened by 4 bases and J by 6 bases, with 16 bases between the two germline ends. In DNA, the CDR3 is TGTGCCAGCAGCCCCAAAGCCTACAGTGCCGGGGAGCTGTTTTTT. This gives the protein CASSPKAYSAGELFF.

The chain employs TRBV10-3 and TRBJ1-6; no clear D gene. Germline loops: CDR1 ENHRY, CDR2 SYGVKD. Deletions cut 2 bases from V and 0 bases from J, with 8 bases between. The CDR3 is 16 residues long. CDR3 bases: TGTGCCATCAGTGAGACATCCGCCTCCTATAATTCACCCCTCCACTTT. It specifies CAISETSASYNSPLHF.

This clone was found once. The V gene is TRBV7-2, the J gene TRBJ1-5; D is possibly TRBD1 (6 bases). The CDR3 is 17 residues long. Trimming took off 1 base at V and 6 bases at J, with 19 bases between the two ends. Germline V gene data show CDR1 as SGHTA and CDR2 as FQGNSA. CDR3 protein: CASSLEVWGPLTQPQHF. For the CDR3, the DNA is TGTGCCAGCAGCTTAGAGGTTTGGGGGCCTCTAACTCAGCCCCAGCATTTT.